One and the same sample provided the 18 T cell receptor beta chains below, sequenced in a study of patients and donors after allogeneic stem cell transplantation. TCRdb re-analysed the RT-PCR reads in MiXCR, keeping a single row per CDR3 protein. The table has about 110,000 distinct CDR3 sequences, around 35% seen once. The sequenced material came from blood, either unsorted or a sorted T cell fraction (not recorded which). Every receptor here comes from a human donor who was either an allogeneic HSCT recipient or a stem cell or donor lymphocyte infusion donor (not recorded which). It is not recorded whose cells these are; they may come from a transplant donor.

This chain joins TRBV7-2 and TRBJ2-5, with D uncertain. The CDR3 has 14 amino acids. V lost 2 bases to trimming and J lost 4 bases, with 11 bases between them. Germline CDR1 and CDR2: SGHTA and FQGNSA. CDR3 DNA sequence: TGTGCCAGCAGCTTAATAGCTACGGTAGAGACCCAGTACTTC. It yields the protein CASSLIATVETQYF.

The sample holds many counts of this clonotype. The chain links TRBV20-1 to TRBJ1-2, with 7 bases aligning to TRBD1. The CDR3 sequence is 12 residues long. The V gene's germline CDR1 is DFQATT and CDR2 SNEGSKA (reference sequence). The V and J ends lost 6 bases and 8 bases, in that order; junction bases with no gene match: 9. CDR3 region: CSAEGTAGGYTF. DNA of the CDR3: TGCAGTGCCGAAGGGACAGCGGGGGGCTACACCTTC.

V is TRBV28 and J is TRBJ2-7; 10 nucleotides match TRBD1. The ends lost 6 bases at V and 6 bases at J; junction bases unmatched: 5. The CDR3 is made up of 13 amino acids. Germline assignment: CDR1 MDHEN and CDR2 SYDVKM. The chain's CDR3 is CASSPGTGVEQYF. The CDR3 nucleotides are TGTGCCAGCAGCCCCGGGACAGGGGTCGAGCAGTACTTC.

This clonotype was counted at least ten times. V gene TRBV6-5 combines with J gene TRBJ1-3, with D perhaps TRBD1 (6 bases). Trimming pared 6 bases from V and 2 bases from J, leaving 14 bases between. The CDR3 extends over 15 amino acids. Germline CDR1 is MNHEY and CDR2 is SVGAGI. The CDR3 sequence is CASRSSGVTGNTIYF. CDR3 in DNA: TGTGCCAGCAGGTCCTCAGGGGTCACTGGAAACACCATATATTTT.

V gene TRBV20-1 combines with J gene TRBJ2-7; no definite D call. The CDR3 totals 13 residues. CDR1 is DFQATT and CDR2 is SNEGSKA in the germline V gene (reference sequence). The germline V and J ends were trimmed by 3 bases and 0 bases, with 9 bases remaining between them. The CDR3 reads CSARNLLSYEQYF. The CDR3 bases are TGCAGTGCTAGGAACCTTCTCTCCTACGAGCAGTACTTC.

This clonotype was observed a handful of times. V usage is TRBV20-1 and J usage is TRBJ1-2; 7 bases align to TRBD1. From germline, CDR1 is DFQATT and CDR2 SNEGSKA (reference sequence). Germline trimming cut 0 bases from V and 4 bases from J; bases unmatched to any gene: 11. The CDR3 is made up of 16 amino acids. CDR3 region: CSARDSTGAISYGYTF. CDR3 in DNA: TGCAGTGCTAGAGACTCAACAGGGGCCATATCCTATGGCTACACCTTC.

V gene TRBV7-2 combines with J gene TRBJ1-1; 7 nucleotides align to TRBD1. V gave up 0 bases and J gave up 2 bases; unmatched junction bases: 6. CDR3 length equals 16 residues. CDR1 SGHTA and CDR2 FQGNSA come from the germline V gene. The CDR3, as DNA: TGTGCCAGCAGCTTAGCTGGACAGGTGAGAAACACTGAAGCTTTCTTT. Its protein is CASSLAGQVRNTEAFF.

This clonotype was counted a few times. The chain combines TRBV20-1 with TRBJ2-2; 8 bases line up with TRBD2. Unmatched junction bases numbered 11, after V lost 6 bases and J lost 5 bases. In germline, CDR1 is DFQATT, CDR2 SNEGSKA (reference sequence). The CDR3 covers 15 residues. The CDR3 region has the DNA TGCAGTGCCCGAACTAGCGGAACTTCTACCGGGGAGCTGTTTTTT. It yields the protein CSARTSGTSTGELFF.

The chain is built from TRBV3-1 and TRBJ2-5; the D is unclear. The V end was cut by 3 bases, the J end by 0 bases, with 8 bases between. The CDR3 is made up of 14 amino acids. Looked up from germline, CDR1 is LGHDT and CDR2 is YNNKEL (reference sequence). CDR3 sequence reads: CASSQGLYQETQYF. CDR3 bases: TGTGCCAGCAGCCAGGGGTTGTACCAAGAGACCCAGTACTTC.

This chain joins TRBV6-5 and TRBJ2-7; TRBD1 agrees at 9 bases. Germline CDR1 reads MNHEY; CDR2 reads SVGAGI. The CDR3 extends over 14 amino acids. V gave up 6 bases and J gave up 5 bases; unmatched junction bases: 8. CDR3 protein: CASRSDRGENEQYF. CDR3 nucleotides: TGTGCCAGCAGATCAGACAGGGGGGAGAACGAGCAGTACTTC.

This chain uses TRBV20-1 with TRBJ2-1, with D possibly being TRBD1 or TRBD2 (5 bases each). CDR1 and CDR2 from the germline V gene are DFQATT and SNEGSKA (reference sequence). This CDR3 is 13 amino acids long. V dropped 6 bases and J dropped 6 bases, with 15 bases sitting between them. The DNA for the CDR3 is TGCAGTGCGCTGGGACCACTGGGCAATGAGCAGTTCTTC. This gives the protein CSALGPLGNEQFF.

The CDR3 region is CASRNQGAGGTDTQYF. In DNA form, the CDR3 reads TGTGCCAGCAGAAACCAGGGGGCTGGGGGTACAGATACGCAGTATTTT. The rearrangement uses TRBV28 and TRBJ2-3; 8 positions agree with TRBD1. CDR1 and CDR2 from the germline V gene are MDHEN and SYDVKM. The CDR3 has 16 amino acids. V gave up 6 bases and J gave up 3 bases; unmatched junction bases: 11. Full variable domain (remainder filled in from reference TRBV28 and TRBJ2-3): DVKVTQSSRYLVKRTGEKVFLECVQDMDHENMFWYRQDPGLGLRLIYFSYDVKMKEKGDIPEGYSVSREKKERFSLILESASTNQTSMYLCASRNQGAGGTDTQYFGPGTRLTVL.

This chain uses TRBV27 with TRBJ1-1, with D perhaps TRBD1 (5 bases). This CDR3 region has 10 residues. V was shortened by 8 bases and J by 8 bases, with 9 bases between the two germline ends. CDR1 and CDR2 (germline): MNHEY, SMNVEV (reference sequence). The CDR3 DNA sequence: TGTGCCAGCGGAAACAGGGAAGCTTTCTTT. This gives the protein CASGNREAFF.

The CDR3 is CASSSTGYNEQFF. The CDR3 bases are TGTGCCAGCAGTTCAACAGGTTACAATGAGCAGTTCTTC. The V and J genes are TRBV28 and TRBJ2-1; weak D call: TRBD1 (5 bases). The ends were cut back, 4 bases at V and 4 bases at J, with 8 bases in the middle. This CDR3 spans 13 amino acids. Germline V gene lookup returns CDR1 MDHEN and CDR2 SYDVKM.

This clonotype was found a few times. The CDR3 nucleotides are TGTGCCTGGAGTGGTAGGGCGGGTCAGCCCCAGCATTTT. It codes for CAWSGRAGQPQHF. The chain has TRBV30 and TRBJ1-5; D call uncertain. The V and J ends lost 1 base and 6 bases respectively, with 10 bases between them. Germline loops: CDR1 GTSNPN, CDR2 SVGIG (reference sequence). This CDR3 has 13 amino acids.

J is TRBJ2-3 and V is TRBV5-1; TRBD1 matches 7 bases. This CDR3 region has 15 residues. Trimming cost V 4 bases and J 3 bases; bases outside gene matches: 8. Germline V CDR1 and CDR2: SGHRS, YFSETQ. CDR3 region: CASSRTGAPTDTQYF. CDR3 nucleotide sequence: TGCGCCAGCAGCCGAACAGGGGCCCCGACAGATACGCAGTATTTT.

This clonotype has just a few counts. The CDR3 region has the DNA TGTGCCAGCAGCCAAGATAGCGGGAGTTATCCCTACAATGAGCAGTTCTTC. Translating it yields CASSQDSGSYPYNEQFF. V and J are TRBV4-2 and TRBJ2-1, with 9 bases that match TRBD2. The CDR3 is made up of 17 amino acids. The trim removed 0 bases at V and 2 bases at J, leaving 5 bases unmatched. Per germline, CDR1 LGHNA and CDR2 YNFKEQ.

This clonotype has just a few counts. This chain joins TRBV15 and TRBJ1-2; tentative D call: TRBD1 (5 bases). Trimming cost V 5 bases and J 3 bases, with 10 bases left between them. Germline V gene data show CDR1 as LNHNV and CDR2 as YYDKDF (reference sequence). The CDR3 has 13 residues. The DNA of the CDR3 is TGTGCCACCAGCCCCGGGACTGACTATGGCTACACCTTC. Amino acid sequence: CATSPGTDYGYTF.